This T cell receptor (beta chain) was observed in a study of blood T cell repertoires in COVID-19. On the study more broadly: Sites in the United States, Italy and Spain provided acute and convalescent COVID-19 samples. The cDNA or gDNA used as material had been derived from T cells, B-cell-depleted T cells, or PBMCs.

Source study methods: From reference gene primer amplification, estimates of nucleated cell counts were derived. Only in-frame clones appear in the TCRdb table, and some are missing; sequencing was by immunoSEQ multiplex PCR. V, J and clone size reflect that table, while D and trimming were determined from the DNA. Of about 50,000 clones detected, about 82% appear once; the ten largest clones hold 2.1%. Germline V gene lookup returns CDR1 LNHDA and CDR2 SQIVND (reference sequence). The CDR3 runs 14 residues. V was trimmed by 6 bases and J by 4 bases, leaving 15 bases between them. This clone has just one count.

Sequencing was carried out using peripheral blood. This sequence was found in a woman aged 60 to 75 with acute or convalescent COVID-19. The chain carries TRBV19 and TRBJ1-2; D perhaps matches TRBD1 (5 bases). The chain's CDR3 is CASSVRGAIYGYTF. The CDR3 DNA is TGTGCCAGTAGCGTGCGGGGCGCGATCTATGGCTACACCTTC.